Reported below is one TCR beta chain. Its antigen remains unknown. Oncomine TCR Beta short-read sequencing was applied to DNA from cultured CD4+ T cells. Each CDR3 protein gets one entry after TCRdb re-called the PCR reads with MiXCR. The data hold some 15,000 distinct CDR3 sequences, with around a third observed a single time. This specimen comes from a study of vaccination and CD4 T cells after COVID-19. Study information: Overlapping spike peptides of SARS-CoV-2, HCoV-NL63, HCoV-OC43 and HCoV-229E stimulated the cells.

Described treatment: 10-day PBMC culture with coronavirus spike peptide pools or control peptides (ViraFEST assay). ViraFEST used peptide pools to expand antigen-specific T cells, then sequenced TCRs. Germline-derived CDR1 and CDR2 are SNHLY and FYNNEI. V shed 3 bases and J 5 bases; nucleotides not matched to a gene: 10. The CDR3 has 16 amino acids. Study conclusions and caveats: Rising from 21 to 38, the median of SARS-CoV-2-reactive clonotypes did not change significantly. Early post-infection timepoints were not included, and relatively few convalescent patients were studied.

The chain combines TRBV2 with TRBJ2-1, with 7 bases identical to TRBD2. Sequencing was performed on CD4+ T cells from blood, cultured in vitro, taken after SARS-CoV-2 vaccination. The sequence came from a human donor who had recovered from COVID-19. CDR3 in DNA: TGTGCCAGCAGTGACGTTTCTGCAGGGACTAACAATGAGCAGTTCTTC. Residues: CASSDVSAGTNNEQFF.